The 19 T cell receptor beta chains given below trace back to one sample, sequenced in a study of cytomegalovirus exposure and HLA in healthy donors. The PCR used 60 Vbeta and 13 Jbeta primers. Here immunoSEQ multiplex PCR was the method, and the copy in TCRdb shows in-frame clones only, minus some. The table has some 160,000 clones, roughly 80% seen once. Material for sequencing was PBMCs. The receptors here all came from a male donor in good health and CMV-seronegative.

The chain is built from TRBV5-4 and TRBJ1-6; the D is unclear. Between the trimmed V and J ends, which lost 4 bases and 11 bases, there was a span of 16 bases. Germline V lookup: CDR1 SGHNT, CDR2 YYREEE (reference sequence). This CDR3 has 14 amino acids. The CDR3 region is CASSPGTAGAPLHF. The CDR3 nucleotides read TGTGCCAGCAGCCCCGGAACAGCCGGGGCACCCCTCCACTTT.

CDR3 sequence: CASSPQGVGANVLTF. The CDR3 DNA follows: TGTGCCAGCAGCCCACAGGGGGTTGGGGCCAACGTCCTGACTTTC. The rearrangement links TRBV6-4 to TRBJ2-6, with TRBD1 identical over 8 bases. The germline V gene has CDR1 MRHNA and CDR2 SNTAGT. The CDR3 is made up of 15 amino acids. The V segment lost 6 bases and the J segment 3 bases; nucleotides outside the gene matches: 4.

The chain uses TRBV15 and TRBJ2-5, with TRBD2 matching over 11 bases. The CDR3 spans 18 residues. Germline CDR1 reads LNHNV; CDR2 reads YYDKDF (reference sequence). V lost 3 bases, J lost 5 bases, and 14 bases stayed unmatched. CDR3 loop: CATSRLAGGLFRMETQYF. In DNA, the CDR3 is TGTGCCACCAGCAGGTTAGCGGGGGGGCTTTTTCGAATGGAGACCCAGTACTTC.

Written as DNA, the CDR3 is TGTGCCAGCAGTGAACAGGGTCAAGGGAGTGGATCACCCCTCCACTTT. This encodes CASSEQGQGSGSPLHF. The chain recombines TRBV6-4 with TRBJ1-6, with D possibly being TRBD1 (6 bases). V lost 3 bases and J 10 bases, leaving 19 bases between the germline ends. Germline lookup yields CDR1 MRHNA and CDR2 SNTAGT. The CDR3 is 16 amino acids.

V gene TRBV2 combines with J gene TRBJ2-7, with TRBD1 identical over 9 bases. Trimming took 5 bases from V and 2 from J; bases not matched to a gene: 10. The germline gives CDR1 SNHLY, CDR2 FYNNEI. The CDR3 sequence is 16 residues long. The DNA of the CDR3 is TGTGCCAGCAGTTCAAACAGGGGGCGAAACCCCTACGAGCAGTACTTC. Translated: CASSSNRGRNPYEQYF.

This clone was found once. CDR3 sequence: CASRGFLGQGGPSDTQYF. DNA of the CDR3: TGTGCCAGCAGGGGATTTCTCGGACAGGGGGGCCCTTCAGATACGCAGTATTTT. The chain is built from TRBV2 and TRBJ2-3; the match to TRBD1 covers 10 bases. Germline CDR1 reads SNHLY; CDR2 reads FYNNEI. The CDR3 runs to 18 residues. With V trimmed by 6 bases and J by 4 bases, 16 bases remained unmatched. Together with reference TRBV2 and TRBJ2-3, the CDR3 gives the full variable domain: EPEVTQTPSHQVTQMGQEVILRCVPISNHLYFYWYRQILGQKVEFLVSFYNNEISEKSEIFDDQFSVERPDGSNFTLKIRSTKLEDSAMYFCASRGFLGQGGPSDTQYFGPGTRLTVL.

This clone was seen a few times. The CDR3: CASSESGMSNTGELFF. The DNA of the CDR3 is TGTGCCAGCAGTGAATCCGGGATGAGTAACACCGGGGAGCTGTTTTTT. The rearrangement joins TRBV25-1 to TRBJ2-2; TRBD2 might be the D (5 bases). Germline CDR1 is MGHDK and CDR2 is SYGVNS. The CDR3 is 16 amino acids. V dropped 1 base and J dropped 2 bases, with 11 bases sitting between them.

On this clone itself: Mismatch with germline at one junction end may stem from a read error. The chain is built from TRBV29-1 and TRBJ2-6; maybe TRBD1 (5 bases). The CDR3 covers 11 residues. Germline-derived CDR1 and CDR2 are SQVTM and ANQGSEA. CDR3: CSAGGANGLTF. In nucleotides, the CDR3 is TGCAGCGCGGGTGGGGCCAACGGCCTGACTTTC.

The V and J genes are TRBV5-1 and TRBJ2-7; 7 positions agree with TRBD1. This CDR3 spans 14 amino acids. V lost 3 bases and J lost 6; bases outside the gene matches: 9. CDR1 and CDR2 from the germline V gene are SGHRS and YFSETQ. The CDR3 DNA reads as TGCGCCAGCAGCTCGACAGGGAATTTCGCCGAGCAGTACTTC. Translation gives CASSSTGNFAEQYF.

This clone was detected a few times. This chain joins TRBV9 and TRBJ2-2; D gene unclear. Germline lookup yields CDR1 SGDLS and CDR2 YYNGEE. The CDR3 runs 14 residues. With 0 bases removed from V and 8 bases from J, the gap between germline ends came to 11 bases. In DNA, the CDR3 is TGTGCCAGCAGCGTAGCACACCCCGCAGGGGAGCTGTTTTTT. This encodes CASSVAHPAGELFF.

The chain employs TRBV9 and TRBJ1-2; D not resolved. The germline V gene has CDR1 SGDLS and CDR2 YYNGEE. The CDR3 spans 15 residues. Trimming cost V 0 bases and J 2 bases, with 11 bases left between them. This chain's CDR3 is CASSVATNLNYGYTF. DNA of the CDR3: TGTGCCAGCAGCGTAGCGACTAACCTAAACTATGGCTACACCTTC.

This chain connects TRBV29-1 to TRBJ2-7, with 7 bases lining up with TRBD2. J lost 3 bases, V lost 3 bases, and 5 bases had no gene match. Germline loops: CDR1 SQVTM, CDR2 ANQGSEA. This CDR3 comprises 13 residues. The CDR3 sequence is CSVEGRDLYEQYF. The CDR3 DNA reads TGCAGCGTTGAGGGGAGGGATCTCTACGAGCAGTACTTC.

Details on this clone: Germline and junction disagree at one end, which may indicate a read error. Other DNA variants within this sample encode the same CDR3. The gene calls are TRBV7-9 and TRBJ1-1, with D possibly matching TRBD1 (6 bases). This CDR3 spans 14 amino acids. Looked up from germline, CDR1 is SEHNR and CDR2 is FQNEAQ (reference sequence). The CDR3 is CASSLGGGNTEAFF. The DNA for the CDR3 is TGTGCCAGCAGTTTAGGAGGGGGGAACACTGAAGCTTTCTTT. Supplemented by reference TRBV7-9 and TRBJ1-1, the full variable domain reads DTGVSQNPRHKITKRGQNVTFRCDPISEHNRLYWYRQTLGQGPEFLTYFQNEAQLEKSRLLSDRFSAERPKGSFSTLEIQRTEQGDSAMYLCASSLGGGNTEAFFGQGTRLTVV.

In this sample, this clone turned up a few times. This chain joins TRBV11-2 and TRBJ2-2; weak D call: TRBD2 (6 bases). Per the germline V gene, CDR1 is SGHAT and CDR2 is FQNNGV. This CDR3 has 16 amino acids. V gave up 6 bases and J gave up 1 base, with 15 bases separating them. CDR3 protein: CASSIRDLRNTGELFF. In DNA form, the CDR3 reads TGTGCCAGCAGTATACGGGACTTGCGGAACACCGGGGAGCTGTTTTTT.

The chain uses TRBV7-2 and TRBJ2-7; D gene ambiguous. The germline V and J ends were trimmed by 2 bases and 5 bases, with 10 bases remaining between them. Germline CDR1 and CDR2: SGHTA and FQGNSA. This CDR3 is 13 amino acids long. DNA for the CDR3: TGTGCCAGCAGCTTAATAATCAGGAACGAGCAGTACTTC. The encoded protein is CASSLIIRNEQYF. Together with reference TRBV7-2 and TRBJ2-7, the CDR3 gives the full variable domain: GAGVSQSPSNKVTEKGKDVELRCDPISGHTALYWYRQSLGQGLEFLIYFQGNSAPDKSGLPSDRFSAERTGGSVSTLTIQRTQQEDSAVYLCASSLIIRNEQYFGPGTRLTVT.

V gene TRBV27 combines with J gene TRBJ1-2; D not resolved. V shed 0 bases and J shed 0 bases, with 11 bases lying between them. The CDR3 totals 16 residues. Germline V lookup: CDR1 MNHEY, CDR2 SMNVEV (reference sequence). The CDR3 region has the DNA TGTGCCAGCAGTTTATCTGGCCGGAGAGCTAACTATGGCTACACCTTC. Translation: CASSLSGRRANYGYTF.

This rearrangement joins TRBV15 to TRBJ1-1, with TRBD1 matching over 8 bases. The germline gives CDR1 LNHNV, CDR2 YYDKDF (reference sequence). Trimming cost V 3 bases and J 5 bases; bases outside gene matches: 5. The CDR3 runs 14 residues. The CDR3 region has the DNA TGTGCCACCAGCAGGGACAGGGCCAATACTGAAGCTTTCTTT. Protein product: CATSRDRANTEAFF.

The chain combines TRBV10-3 with TRBJ2-1; 10 nucleotides line up with TRBD2. Germline assignment: CDR1 ENHRY and CDR2 SYGVKD. The CDR3 covers 18 residues. V gave up 3 bases and J gave up 1 base; unmatched junction bases: 9. CDR3 DNA: TGTGCCATCAGTGATCCCAGCGGGGGGGCCCAATCCTACAATGAGCAGTTCTTC. This encodes CAISDPSGGAQSYNEQFF.

V gene TRBV18 combines with J gene TRBJ2-5, with 7 positions matching TRBD1. The CDR3 consists of 15 residues. The germline V gene encodes CDR1 KGHSH and CDR2 LQKENI. V trimming: 3 bases; J trimming: 4 bases; junction bases outside the gene matches: 8. The CDR3 protein is CASSPRTGTRETQYF. CDR3 coding DNA: TGTGCCAGCTCACCTCGGACAGGAACCCGAGAGACCCAGTACTTC.